The 32 T cell receptor beta chains reported below all come from one sample, sequenced in a study of shared clonotypes between healthy human individuals. The method was immunoSEQ multiplex PCR; TCRdb's version includes in-frame clones alone and lacks a portion of them. In the table there are 2 million to 2.5 million clones, 95% of which are singletons. Source material: naive CD4+ T cells sorted from blood. The subset here: CD45RA+ positively selected. Receptor source: a man younger than 30 in good health.

The chain has TRBV5-5 and TRBJ2-7; 8 positions match TRBD2. V was pared by 0 bases and J by 3 bases, with 5 bases of the junction left unmatched. CDR1 is SGHKS and CDR2 is YYEKEE in the germline V gene (reference sequence). The CDR3 totals 15 residues. In nucleotides, the CDR3 is TGTGCCAGCAGCTTGGGTGGGACTAGGGGCTACGAGCAGTACTTC. Residues: CASSLGGTRGYEQYF.

V usage is TRBV7-2 and J usage is TRBJ1-2; a weak D match, TRBD1 (5 bases). The CDR3 has 14 residues. V lost 5 bases and J lost 4, with 14 bases in between. Looked up from germline, CDR1 is SGHTA and CDR2 is FQGNSA. The CDR3 loop reads CASSPGAGTYGYTF. DNA of the CDR3: TGTGCCAGCAGCCCCGGAGCAGGGACCTATGGCTACACCTTC.

In nucleotides, the CDR3 is TGCGCCAGCAGTGAGAGAGCGGAAGCCTACGAGCAGTACTTC. Its translation: CASSERAEAYEQYF. V is TRBV10-1 and J is TRBJ2-7; TRBD2 might be the D (5 bases). Looked up from germline, CDR1 is WNHNN and CDR2 is SYGVQD (reference sequence). The CDR3 is 14 residues long. The ends were cut back, 2 bases at V and 2 bases at J, with 10 bases in the middle.

The chain carries TRBV20-1 and TRBJ2-3; D call uncertain. Germline loops: CDR1 DFQATT, CDR2 SNEGSKA (reference sequence). This CDR3 has 11 residues. The ends were cut back, 3 bases at V and 4 bases at J, with 5 bases in the middle. CDR3 DNA: TGCAGTGCTAGCCAGGCAGATACGCAGTATTTT. This gives the protein CSASQADTQYF.

The chain employs TRBV9 and TRBJ2-7; 7 bases match TRBD1. Germline V gene lookup returns CDR1 SGDLS and CDR2 YYNGEE. The ends lost 2 bases at V and 2 bases at J; junction bases unmatched: 4. CDR3 size: 14 residues. The CDR3 loop is CASSVKGAPYEQYF. The CDR3 DNA sequence: TGTGCCAGCAGCGTGAAGGGGGCACCCTACGAGCAGTACTTC.

This clone is a singleton in its sample. The rearrangement uses TRBV7-2 and TRBJ1-1, with 7 positions matching TRBD1. Trimming removed 1 base from V and 1 base from J; junction bases left unmatched: 15. The CDR3 has 19 residues. CDR1 is SGHTA, CDR2 FQGNSA, per germline. The DNA of the CDR3 is TGTGCCAGCAGCTTAGTTACCCCAAACCCCTGGACAGGGAACACTGAAGCTTTCTTT. As protein: CASSLVTPNPWTGNTEAFF.

About this clone itself: The sample holds other DNA sequences that translate to the same CDR3. The chain recombines TRBV4-2 with TRBJ1-1; possibly TRBD1 for D (5 bases). The ends were cut back, 3 bases at V and 1 base at J, with 9 bases in the middle. The CDR3 loop spans 14 amino acids. Looked up from germline, CDR1 is LGHNA and CDR2 is YNFKEQ. In nucleotides, the CDR3 is TGTGCCAGCAGCCAGTATACAGGGAACACTGAAGCTTTCTTT. This gives the protein CASSQYTGNTEAFF.

The chain recombines TRBV30 with TRBJ1-2; D is ambiguous. Deletions cut 2 bases from V and 4 bases from J, with 8 bases between. The CDR3 length is 12 residues. Germline assignment: CDR1 GTSNPN and CDR2 SVGIG (reference sequence). CDR3 in amino acids: CAWSQLGYGYTF. The DNA for the CDR3 is TGTGCCTGGAGTCAACTGGGCTATGGCTACACCTTC.

The J gene is TRBJ2-1, the V gene TRBV6-5; no definite D call. CDR3 length: 16 residues. V was pared by 0 bases and J by 4 bases, with 13 bases between. Germline CDR1 reads MNHEY; CDR2 reads SVGAGI. The CDR3 region is CASSYSPTTYYNEQFF. In DNA form, the CDR3 reads TGTGCCAGCAGTTACTCTCCCACAACCTATTACAATGAGCAGTTCTTC.

The chain couples TRBV6-1 to TRBJ1-2; D ambiguous. V lost 8 bases, J lost 7 bases, and 17 bases lay in between. CDR3 length: 13 residues. Germline V gives CDR1 MNHNS, CDR2 SASEGT. The CDR3 DNA sequence: TGTGCCAGCCATACTGGTGGTTATCTTGGCTACACCTTC. Its translation: CASHTGGYLGYTF.

V usage is TRBV4-1 and J usage is TRBJ2-5; no clear D gene. Germline CDR1 is MGHRA and CDR2 is YSYEKL. The CDR3 totals 15 residues. V was clipped by 1 base and J by 1 base, with 10 bases between them. This chain's CDR3 is CASSQGKYIQETQYF. The CDR3 nucleotides read TGCGCCAGCAGCCAAGGAAAATACATCCAAGAGACCCAGTACTTC.

The J gene is TRBJ1-3, the V gene TRBV4-1, with unresolved D. This CDR3 contains 12 residues. The ends were cut back, 0 bases at V and 5 bases at J, with 2 bases in the middle. Germline assignment: CDR1 MGHRA and CDR2 YSYEKL. The CDR3 coding sequence is TGCGCCAGCAGCCAAGAACGAAACACCATATATTTT. It codes for CASSQERNTIYF.

The CDR3 coding sequence is TGCGCCAGCAGCTTGGCAGGGGTCCGCTCCTACAATGAGCAGTTCTTC. It yields the protein CASSLAGVRSYNEQFF. V and J are TRBV5-1 and TRBJ2-1, with D perhaps matching TRBD1 (6 bases). Germline V CDR1 and CDR2: SGHRS, YFSETQ. The CDR3 is made up of 16 amino acids. With 0 bases removed from V and 0 bases from J, the gap between germline ends came to 10 bases.

This chain links TRBV14 with TRBJ2-4, with TRBD1 matching over 8 bases. The CDR3 consists of 16 residues. CDR1 and CDR2 from the germline V gene are SGHDN and FVKESK. Trimming at V came to 2 bases and at J to 2 bases, leaving 5 bases not matched to a gene. The CDR3 loop reads CASSQTGQETKNIQYF. CDR3 DNA: TGTGCCAGCAGCCAAACGGGACAGGAGACCAAAAACATTCAGTACTTC.

The CDR3 sequence: CSVEGDRVREQYF. CDR3 DNA sequence: TGCAGCGTTGAGGGGGACAGGGTAAGGGAGCAGTACTTC. The V gene is TRBV29-1, the J gene TRBJ2-7; TRBD1 aligns across 9 bases. CDR1 and CDR2 (germline): SQVTM, ANQGSEA. The V gene end was trimmed by 3 bases and the J gene end by 7 bases; junction bases not matched to a gene: 7. The CDR3 is made up of 13 amino acids.

The J gene is TRBJ1-2, the V gene TRBV20-1; D is ambiguous. The CDR3 runs to 10 residues. The germline V gene has CDR1 DFQATT and CDR2 SNEGSKA (reference sequence). The CDR3 DNA sequence: TGCAGAACCGGGGACTATGGCTACACCTTC. Protein sequence: CRTGDYGYTF.

The chain uses TRBV7-2 and TRBJ2-1, with 9 nucleotides matching TRBD1. The CDR3 is 15 residues long. The germline V gene encodes CDR1 SGHTA and CDR2 FQGNSA. With V trimmed by 5 bases and J by 5 bases, 7 bases remained unmatched. CDR3 bases: TGTGCCAGCAGCCTGGACAGGGGCGGCCACAATGAGCAGTTCTTC. Protein: CASSLDRGGHNEQFF.

The chain is built from TRBV6-5 and TRBJ2-1, with 9 nucleotides matching TRBD2. CDR3 length: 15 residues. Germline V lookup: CDR1 MNHEY, CDR2 SVGAGI. J lost 4 bases, V lost 0 bases, and 1 base had no gene match. The CDR3 sequence: CASSYSREGYNEQFF. The CDR3 DNA follows: TGTGCCAGCAGTTACTCGCGGGAGGGTTACAATGAGCAGTTCTTC.

The chain combines TRBV13 with TRBJ2-7; TRBD2 aligns across 9 bases. The CDR3 covers 13 residues. Per the germline V gene, CDR1 is PRHDT and CDR2 is FYEKMQ (reference sequence). V was clipped by 5 bases and J by 6 bases; unmatched bases: 5. CDR3 region: CASSIGTSREQYF. The CDR3 DNA reads as TGTGCCAGCAGCATCGGGACTAGCCGCGAGCAGTACTTC.

The genes are TRBV9 and TRBJ2-7, with 16 bases fitting TRBD2. Trimming at V came to 3 bases and at J to 5 bases, leaving 2 bases not matched to a gene. The CDR3 runs to 15 residues. The V gene's germline CDR1 is SGDLS and CDR2 YYNGEE. The CDR3 sequence is CASSGGTSGRDEQYF. In nucleotides, the CDR3 is TGTGCCAGCAGCGGAGGGACTAGCGGGAGGGACGAGCAGTACTTC.

This chain uses TRBV10-1 with TRBJ2-7; TRBD1 matches at 12 bases. CDR3 length: 13 amino acids. The germline V gene has CDR1 WNHNN and CDR2 SYGVQD (reference sequence). With 6 bases clipped from V and 12 bases from J, the junction kept 9 bases outside the gene matches. CDR3 DNA sequence: TGCGCCAGCAGCCGGGACAGGGGGCCGGATTTGTACTTC. As protein: CASSRDRGPDLYF.

This clone was recorded only once. The V and J genes are TRBV5-8 and TRBJ2-7; D is unresolved. V lost 0 bases, J lost 2 bases, and 15 bases lay in between. This CDR3 spans 16 amino acids. Per the germline V gene, CDR1 is SGHTS and CDR2 is YDEGEE. The CDR3 region is CASSLVGLWGTYEQYF. The DNA for the CDR3 is TGTGCCAGCAGCTTGGTTGGTCTCTGGGGAACCTACGAGCAGTACTTC.

The J gene is TRBJ2-1, the V gene TRBV7-2; D is ambiguous. In germline, CDR1 is SGHTA, CDR2 FQGNSA. The CDR3 extends over 13 amino acids. V shed 1 base and J shed 6 bases, with 7 bases lying between them. CDR3 loop: CASSLGFFNEQFF. In DNA form, the CDR3 reads TGTGCCAGCAGCTTAGGCTTTTTCAATGAGCAGTTCTTC.

The chain employs TRBV28 and TRBJ1-1; 10 bases are shared with TRBD1. V shed 1 base and J 5 bases; nucleotides not matched to a gene: 4. The CDR3 has 15 amino acids. Germline CDR1 is MDHEN and CDR2 is SYDVKM. The CDR3 spells CASSLSDRGWTEAFF. The CDR3, as DNA: TGTGCCAGCAGTTTATCGGACAGGGGGTGGACTGAAGCTTTCTTT.

The J gene is TRBJ2-2, the V gene TRBV5-1, with D tentatively TRBD1 (5 bases). The germline gives CDR1 SGHRS, CDR2 YFSETQ. V shed 2 bases and J shed 1 base, with 12 bases lying between them. The CDR3 spans 16 residues. The CDR3 region has the DNA TGCGCCAGCAGCTTCGGACAAACTTTGAACACCGGGGAGCTGTTTTTT. Amino acid sequence: CASSFGQTLNTGELFF.

The chain employs TRBV28 and TRBJ1-5; 7 bases agree with TRBD1. This CDR3 contains 15 residues. V was pared by 2 bases and J by 3 bases, with 4 bases of the junction left unmatched. From germline, CDR1 is MDHEN and CDR2 SYDVKM. The CDR3 bases are TGTGCCAGCAGTTTACCCGGGACAGCCAATCAGCCCCAGCATTTT. Translating it yields CASSLPGTANQPQHF.

Points on this clone: Other nucleotide sequences in the sample specify the same CDR3. The chain uses TRBV18 and TRBJ2-5; D gene unclear. Trimming cost V 3 bases and J 5 bases, with 7 bases left between them. Germline V gene lookup returns CDR1 KGHSH and CDR2 LQKENI. This CDR3 is built from 12 residues. The CDR3 bases are TGTGCCAGCTCACCCTATGGCGAGACCCAGTACTTC. The encoded protein is CASSPYGETQYF.

Remarks on this clone: This sample includes further DNA sequences coding for the same CDR3. The rearrangement joins TRBV4-3 to TRBJ2-2; D ambiguous. Germline CDR1 reads LGHNA; CDR2 reads YSLEER. This CDR3 has 15 amino acids. V lost 0 bases and J lost 3, with 8 bases in between. DNA for the CDR3: TGCGCCAGCAGCCAAGAAGAAGGGTACACCGGGGAGCTGTTTTTT. It translates to CASSQEEGYTGELFF.

The chain recombines TRBV5-4 with TRBJ2-3, with 7 bases identical to TRBD2. The CDR3 has 18 residues. Germline V lookup: CDR1 SGHNT, CDR2 YYREEE (reference sequence). The V gene end was trimmed by 1 base and the J gene end by 0 bases; junction bases not matched to a gene: 11. The CDR3 protein is CASSLLRGGGFSTDTQYF. CDR3 DNA sequence: TGTGCCAGCAGCTTGTTAAGGGGCGGGGGATTTAGCACAGATACGCAGTATTTT.

The genes are TRBV10-1 and TRBJ2-2; 7 bases match TRBD2. V was pared by 7 bases and J by 3 bases, with 2 bases of the junction left unmatched. The CDR3 is made up of 13 amino acids. Germline V gene data show CDR1 as WNHNN and CDR2 as SYGVQD (reference sequence). The CDR3 sequence is CASKAGDTGELFF. CDR3 nucleotide sequence: TGCGCCAGCAAGGCGGGGGACACCGGGGAGCTGTTTTTT.

The chain couples TRBV7-2 to TRBJ1-5; weak D call: TRBD1 (5 bases). Between the trimmed V and J ends, which lost 4 bases and 1 base, there was a span of 11 bases. CDR1 is SGHTA and CDR2 is FQGNSA in the germline V gene. CDR3 length equals 15 residues. CDR3: CASSSSGTSNQPQHF. CDR3 nucleotide sequence: TGTGCCAGCAGCTCGTCGGGGACCAGCAATCAGCCCCAGCATTTT.

The chain is built from TRBV6-1 and TRBJ2-2; D might be TRBD2 (5 bases). The germline V and J ends were trimmed by 1 base and 0 bases, with 21 bases remaining between them. The CDR3 runs to 20 residues. In germline, CDR1 is MNHNS, CDR2 SASEGT. Here the CDR3 reads CASSEERVFWELANTGELFF. The CDR3 nucleotides are TGTGCCAGCAGTGAAGAGAGGGTCTTTTGGGAACTCGCGAACACCGGGGAGCTGTTTTTT.